Each of the 7 T cell receptor beta chains below was sequenced from the same sample in a study of radiotherapy plus CTLA-4 blockade in lung cancer (dated by TCRdb to the late 2010s). Receptor amplification or capture employed the immunoSEQ multiplex PCR assay. TCRdb provides this immuneACCESS table in a form limited to in-frame rearrangements. Some clones are lacking; in checked studies, under half of them reflect an unresolved V gene, and why the rest are absent is not known. This sample comprises under 100,000 clones, around four fifths of them detected only once. The top ten constitute approximately 14% of the sample. Sequencing was performed on peripheral blood, taken from a patient treated with radiotherapy plus ipilimumab. The receptors were gathered from a human donor with non-small cell lung cancer that progressed on radiotherapy plus ipilimumab.

The genes are TRBV7-9 and TRBJ2-1, with 12 bases that match TRBD2. CDR1 and CDR2 (germline): SEHNR, FQNEAQ (reference sequence). CDR3 size: 18 residues. Unmatched junction bases numbered 12, after V lost 5 bases and J lost 4 bases. The CDR3 nucleotides read TGTGCCAGCAGCCTTACTCCTGGACTAGCGGGGCGTTACAATGAGCAGTTCTTC. This translates into CASSLTPGLAGRYNEQFF.

This chain uses TRBV5-1 with TRBJ2-5; weak D call: TRBD1 (5 bases). The tail of the sequence fits TRBJ2-7 better, so the J call may be wrong. The CDR3 runs to 18 residues. Germline loops: CDR1 SGHRS, CDR2 YFSETQ. As DNA, the CDR3 is TGCGCCAGCAGCTTAGGGGCCCATGCCGCGAGGCCCTCCTACGAGCAGTACTTC. Translation: CASSLGAHAARPSYEQYF.

The chain uses TRBV18 and TRBJ1-1; D is unclear. The CDR3 spans 11 residues. Trimming shortened V by 2 bases and J by 4 bases, and 2 bases separated the two germline ends. Germline V lookup: CDR1 KGHSH, CDR2 LQKENI. CDR3: CASSPSTEAFF. The CDR3 DNA is TGTGCCAGCTCACCAAGCACTGAAGCTTTCTTT.

The V call is TRBV7-8, the J call TRBJ2-3, with 12 bases identical to TRBD2. Looked up from germline, CDR1 is SGHVS and CDR2 is FQNEAQ. The J segment lost 3 bases and the V segment lost 4 bases, leaving 5 bases of the junction unmatched. CDR3 length equals 16 residues. The CDR3 protein is CASSSGLAGWTDTQYF. For the CDR3, the DNA is TGTGCCAGCAGCTCCGGACTAGCGGGATGGACAGATACGCAGTATTTT.

The rearrangement links TRBV7-2 to TRBJ2-2; D perhaps matches TRBD2 (5 bases). Trimming took off 5 bases at V and 6 bases at J, with 10 bases between the two ends. The CDR3 totals 13 residues. Germline lookup yields CDR1 SGHTA and CDR2 FQGNSA. The CDR3 here is CASSPLVPGELFF. The CDR3 bases are TGTGCCAGCAGCCCACTAGTGCCCGGGGAGCTGTTTTTT.

This clone was observed a single time. The V and J genes are TRBV19 and TRBJ1-2, with D perhaps TRBD1 (5 bases). The length of the CDR3 is 14 residues. From germline, CDR1 is LNHDA and CDR2 SQIVND (reference sequence). The V and J ends lost 9 bases and 6 bases respectively, with 20 bases between them. Here the CDR3 reads CASGTGFLTNGYTF. The CDR3, as DNA: TGTGCCAGCGGAACAGGTTTCCTTACTAATGGCTACACCTTC.

The J gene is TRBJ2-3, the V gene TRBV6-6; 11 bases are a match to TRBD1. This CDR3 is 15 amino acids long. Germline loops: CDR1 MNHNY, CDR2 SVGAGI (reference sequence). V lost 1 base, J lost 4 bases, and 1 base stayed unmatched. CDR3 DNA sequence: TGTGCCAGCAGTTACTTGGGACAGGGGGCAGATACGCAGTATTTT. This sequence encodes CASSYLGQGADTQYF.